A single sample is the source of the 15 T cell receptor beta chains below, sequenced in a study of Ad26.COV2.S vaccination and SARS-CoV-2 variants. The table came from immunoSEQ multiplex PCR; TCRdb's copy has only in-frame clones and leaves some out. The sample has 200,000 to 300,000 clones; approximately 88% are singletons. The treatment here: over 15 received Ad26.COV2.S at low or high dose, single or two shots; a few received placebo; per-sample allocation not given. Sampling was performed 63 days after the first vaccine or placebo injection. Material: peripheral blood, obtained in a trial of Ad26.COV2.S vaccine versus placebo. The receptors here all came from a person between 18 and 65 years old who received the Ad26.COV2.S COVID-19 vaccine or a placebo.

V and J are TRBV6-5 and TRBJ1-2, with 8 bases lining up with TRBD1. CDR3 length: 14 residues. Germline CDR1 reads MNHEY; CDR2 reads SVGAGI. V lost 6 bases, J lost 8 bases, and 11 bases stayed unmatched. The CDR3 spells CASRRTGLLWGYTF. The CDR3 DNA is TGTGCCAGCAGGCGGACAGGGCTACTATGGGGCTACACCTTC.

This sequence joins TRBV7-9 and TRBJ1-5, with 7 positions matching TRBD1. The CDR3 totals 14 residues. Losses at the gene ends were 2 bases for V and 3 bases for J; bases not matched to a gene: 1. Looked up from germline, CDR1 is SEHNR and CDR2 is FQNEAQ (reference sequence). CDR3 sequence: CASSLQGDNQPQHF. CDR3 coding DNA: TGTGCCAGCAGCTTACAGGGGGACAATCAGCCCCAGCATTTT.

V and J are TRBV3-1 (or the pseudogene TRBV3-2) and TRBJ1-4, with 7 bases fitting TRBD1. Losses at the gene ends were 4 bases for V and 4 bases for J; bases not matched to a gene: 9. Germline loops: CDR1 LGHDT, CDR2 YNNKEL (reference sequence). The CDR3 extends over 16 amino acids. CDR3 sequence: CASSRVSQGINEKLFF. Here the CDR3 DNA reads TGTGCCAGCAGCCGAGTCTCACAGGGGATTAATGAAAAACTGTTTTTT.

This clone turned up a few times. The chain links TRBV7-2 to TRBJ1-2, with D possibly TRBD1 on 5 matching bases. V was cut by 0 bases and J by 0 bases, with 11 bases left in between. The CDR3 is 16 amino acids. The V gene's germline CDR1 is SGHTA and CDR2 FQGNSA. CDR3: CASSLARGPTNYGYTF. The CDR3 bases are TGTGCCAGCAGCTTAGCTCGGGGACCCACTAACTATGGCTACACCTTC.

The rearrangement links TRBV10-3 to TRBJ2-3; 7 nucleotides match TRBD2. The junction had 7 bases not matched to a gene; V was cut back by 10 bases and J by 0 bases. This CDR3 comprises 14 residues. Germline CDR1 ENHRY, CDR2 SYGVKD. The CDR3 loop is CATHTSASTDTQYF. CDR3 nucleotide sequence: TGTGCCACCCACACTAGCGCTAGCACAGATACGCAGTATTTT.

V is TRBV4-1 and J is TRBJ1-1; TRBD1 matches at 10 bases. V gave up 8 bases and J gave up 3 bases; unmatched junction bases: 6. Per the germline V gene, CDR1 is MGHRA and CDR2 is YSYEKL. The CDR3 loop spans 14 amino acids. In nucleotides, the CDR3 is TGCGCCAGCCGAACGGGACAGGGGCACACTGAAGCTTTCTTT. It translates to CASRTGQGHTEAFF.

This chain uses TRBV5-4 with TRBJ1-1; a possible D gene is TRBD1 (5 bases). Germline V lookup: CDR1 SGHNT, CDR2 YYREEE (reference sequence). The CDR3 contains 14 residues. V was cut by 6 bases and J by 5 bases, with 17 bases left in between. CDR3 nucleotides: TGTGCCAGCAATCAGGGAAGCTCGAATACTGAAGCTTTCTTT. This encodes CASNQGSSNTEAFF.

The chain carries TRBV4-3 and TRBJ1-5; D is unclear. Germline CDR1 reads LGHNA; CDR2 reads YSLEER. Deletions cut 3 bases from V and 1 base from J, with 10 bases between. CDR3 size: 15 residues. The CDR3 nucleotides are TGCGCCAGCAGCCAGAACCTTCTCAGCAATCAGCCCCAGCATTTT. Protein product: CASSQNLLSNQPQHF.

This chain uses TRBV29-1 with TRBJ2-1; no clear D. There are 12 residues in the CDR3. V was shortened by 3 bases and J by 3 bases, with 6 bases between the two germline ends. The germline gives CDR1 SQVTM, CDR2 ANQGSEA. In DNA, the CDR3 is TGCAGCGTTGAGCTGGACTACAATGAGCAGTTCTTC. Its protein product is CSVELDYNEQFF.

CDR3 DNA: TGTGCCAGCTCACCGGATAGACTGACCTCTGGGGCCAACGTCCTGACTTTC. Its translation: CASSPDRLTSGANVLTF. The chain combines TRBV18 with TRBJ2-6, with D hard to call. The germline gives CDR1 KGHSH, CDR2 LQKENI. Trimming removed 3 bases from V and 0 bases from J, with 12 bases in between. The CDR3 is 17 amino acids.

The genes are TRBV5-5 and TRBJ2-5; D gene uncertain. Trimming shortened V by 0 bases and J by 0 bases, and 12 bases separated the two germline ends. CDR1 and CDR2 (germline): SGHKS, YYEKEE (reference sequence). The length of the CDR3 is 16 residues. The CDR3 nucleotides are TGTGCCAGCAGCTTGGCTGGACGGGTTTACCAAGAGACCCAGTACTTC. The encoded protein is CASSLAGRVYQETQYF.

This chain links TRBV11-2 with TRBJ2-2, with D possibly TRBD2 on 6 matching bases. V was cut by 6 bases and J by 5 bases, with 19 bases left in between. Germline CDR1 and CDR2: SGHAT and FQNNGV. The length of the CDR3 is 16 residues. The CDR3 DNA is TGTGCCAGCAGAGGGACTCTGGGGGAGTATACCGGGGAGCTGTTTTTT. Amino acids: CASRGTLGEYTGELFF.

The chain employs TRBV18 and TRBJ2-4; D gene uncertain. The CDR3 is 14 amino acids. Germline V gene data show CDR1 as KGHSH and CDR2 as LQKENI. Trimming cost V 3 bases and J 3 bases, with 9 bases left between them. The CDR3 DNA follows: TGTGCCAGCTCACCCCAACCAGGCAAAAACATTCAGTACTTC. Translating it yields CASSPQPGKNIQYF.

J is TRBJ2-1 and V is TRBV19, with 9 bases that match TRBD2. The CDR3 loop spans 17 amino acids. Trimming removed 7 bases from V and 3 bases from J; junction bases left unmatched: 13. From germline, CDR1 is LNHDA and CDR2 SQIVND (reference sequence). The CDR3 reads CASKGGAAGGIYNEQFF. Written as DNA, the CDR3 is TGTGCCAGTAAAGGCGGTGCGGCGGGGGGGATCTACAATGAGCAGTTCTTC.

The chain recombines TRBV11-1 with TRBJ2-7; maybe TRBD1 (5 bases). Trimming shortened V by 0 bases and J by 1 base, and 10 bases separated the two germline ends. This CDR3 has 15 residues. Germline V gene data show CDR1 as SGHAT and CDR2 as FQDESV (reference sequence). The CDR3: CASSLAYQGSYEQYF. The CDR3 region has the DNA TGTGCCAGCAGCTTAGCATATCAGGGATCCTACGAGCAGTACTTC.